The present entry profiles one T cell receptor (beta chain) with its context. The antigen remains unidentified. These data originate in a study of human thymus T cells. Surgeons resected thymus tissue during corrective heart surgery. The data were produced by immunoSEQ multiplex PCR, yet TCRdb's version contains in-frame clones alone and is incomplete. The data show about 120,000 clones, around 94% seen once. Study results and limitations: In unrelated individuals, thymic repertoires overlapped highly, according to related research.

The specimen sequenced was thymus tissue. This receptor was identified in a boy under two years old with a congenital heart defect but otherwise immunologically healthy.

Written as DNA, the CDR3 is TGTGCCAGCACCACCGGGACAGGGTATGGGGAGCTGTTTTTT. Encoded protein: CASTTGTGYGELFF. This chain links TRBV6-6 with TRBJ2-2; 9 positions agree with TRBD1. Per germline, CDR1 MNHNY and CDR2 SVGAGI (reference sequence). V shed 7 bases and J 8 bases; nucleotides not matched to a gene: 8. CDR3 length equals 14 residues.